Below, 25 T cell receptor beta chains from the same sample are listed, as sequenced in a study of cytomegalovirus exposure and HLA in healthy donors. Data came from immunoSEQ multiplex PCR; TCRdb stores just in-frame clones and leaves some out. The top ten hold approximately 1.8% of the sample, which has about 150,000 clones, roughly 93% seen once. Sequencing used PBMCs. These TCRs come from a man in his late teens or twenties in good health and CMV-seropositive.

V is TRBV10-3 and J is TRBJ2-7; 8 bases align to TRBD1. This CDR3 has 16 residues. Germline V gives CDR1 ENHRY, CDR2 SYGVKD. The ends lost 4 bases at V and 0 bases at J; junction bases unmatched: 8. The CDR3 sequence: CAISGRTGPNSYEQYF. The CDR3, as DNA: TGTGCCATCAGTGGACGGACAGGGCCCAACTCCTACGAGCAGTACTTC.

The chain employs TRBV5-4 and TRBJ1-3; D uncertain. The CDR3 consists of 14 residues. Germline V gives CDR1 SGHNT, CDR2 YYREEE (reference sequence). With 2 bases removed from V and 4 bases from J, the gap between germline ends came to 10 bases. The CDR3 protein is CASSFPGAGNTIYF. Written as DNA, the CDR3 is TGTGCCAGCAGCTTTCCGGGTGCAGGAAACACCATATATTTT. The whole variable domain, remainder taken from reference TRBV5-4 and TRBJ1-3, is ETGVTQSPTHLIKTRGQQVTLRCSSQSGHNTVSWYQQALGQGPQFIFQYYREEENGRGNFPPRFSGLQFPNYSSELNVNALELDDSALYLCASSFPGAGNTIYFGEGSWLTVV.

The chain couples TRBV27 to TRBJ2-1; maybe TRBD2 (5 bases). Germline CDR1 reads MNHEY; CDR2 reads SMNVEV (reference sequence). The germline V and J ends were trimmed by 3 bases and 9 bases, with 15 bases remaining between them. The CDR3 sequence is 14 residues long. Here the CDR3 reads CASSLSGYDPEQFF. The CDR3 DNA reads as TGTGCCAGCAGTTTGAGCGGTTACGATCCTGAGCAGTTCTTC.

The V gene is TRBV5-8, the J gene TRBJ2-7; 12 positions agree with TRBD2. V trimming: 0 bases; J trimming: 0 bases; junction bases outside the gene matches: 1. The length of the CDR3 is 16 residues. Germline CDR1 reads SGHTS; CDR2 reads YDEGEE. The CDR3 protein is CASSLGTSGISYEQYF. DNA of the CDR3: TGTGCCAGCAGCTTGGGGACTAGCGGGATCTCCTACGAGCAGTACTTC.

The chain links TRBV5-1 to TRBJ2-5; 11 positions agree with TRBD2. Trimming removed 5 bases from V and 5 bases from J; junction bases left unmatched: 11. The V gene's germline CDR1 is SGHRS and CDR2 YFSETQ. The CDR3 has 16 residues. CDR3 protein: CASSDLAGGPGETQYF. The CDR3 coding sequence is TGCGCCAGCAGTGATTTAGCGGGAGGGCCCGGGGAGACCCAGTACTTC.

V gene TRBV6-1 combines with J gene TRBJ2-5; 16 bases line up with TRBD2. J gave up 4 bases and V 4 bases, and 6 bases lay outside the gene matches. This CDR3 comprises 17 residues. Germline V gene lookup returns CDR1 MNHNS and CDR2 SASEGT. This CDR3 reads CASSGGTSGRAGETQYF. The CDR3 nucleotides are TGTGCCAGCAGTGGAGGGACTAGCGGGAGGGCCGGAGAGACCCAGTACTTC.

This rearrangement joins TRBV5-1 to TRBJ2-2, with no clear D. Germline lookup yields CDR1 SGHRS and CDR2 YFSETQ. The germline V and J ends were trimmed by 1 base and 1 base, with 8 bases remaining between them. This CDR3 spans 15 amino acids. CDR3 loop: CASSLSAGNTGELFF. The CDR3 DNA reads as TGCGCCAGCAGCTTGAGTGCAGGGAACACCGGGGAGCTGTTTTTT. The whole variable domain, filled in from reference TRBV5-1 and TRBJ2-2, reads KAGVTQTPRYLIKTRGQQVTLSCSPISGHRSVSWYQQTPGQGLQFLFEYFSETQRNKGNFPGRFSGRQFSNSRSEMNVSTLELGDSALYLCASSLSAGNTGELFFGEGSRLTVL.

The chain combines TRBV2 with TRBJ1-4, with D perhaps matching TRBD1 (5 bases). Deletions cut 1 base from V and 5 bases from J, with 11 bases between. Germline lookup yields CDR1 SNHLY and CDR2 FYNNEI. The CDR3 covers 15 residues. The CDR3 DNA sequence: TGTGCCAGCAGTGAAGTGGCAGGGTTGAATGAAAAACTGTTTTTT. Protein sequence: CASSEVAGLNEKLFF. The entire variable domain, with the rest obtained from reference TRBV2 and TRBJ1-4, is as follows: EPEVTQTPSHQVTQMGQEVILRCVPISNHLYFYWYRQILGQKVEFLVSFYNNEISEKSEIFDDQFSVERPDGSNFTLKIRSTKLEDSAMYFCASSEVAGLNEKLFFGSGTQLSVL.

V and J are TRBV5-1 and TRBJ2-5; 13 nucleotides agree with TRBD2. J lost 2 bases, V lost 4 bases, and 8 bases had no gene match. From germline, CDR1 is SGHRS and CDR2 YFSETQ. The CDR3 length is 17 residues. DNA of the CDR3: TGCGCCAGCAGCACGGGACTAGCGGGAATCGAGCAAGAGACCCAGTACTTC. It is translated as CASSTGLAGIEQETQYF.

This clone has only one observation. V gene TRBV28 combines with J gene TRBJ2-7; tentatively, D is TRBD2 (6 bases). The CDR3 length is 13 residues. Trimming pared 6 bases from V and 1 base from J, leaving 10 bases between. The germline V gene has CDR1 MDHEN and CDR2 SYDVKM. The CDR3 spells CASRSGSSYEQYF. The DNA for the CDR3 is TGTGCCAGCAGGTCCGGGAGTTCCTACGAGCAGTACTTC.

The chain recombines TRBV25-1 with TRBJ1-4, with 9 bases identical to TRBD1. Germline V gene data show CDR1 as MGHDK and CDR2 as SYGVNS. The V gene end was trimmed by 4 bases and the J gene end by 5 bases; junction bases not matched to a gene: 2. This CDR3 is 14 amino acids long. Here the CDR3 DNA reads TGTGCCAGCAGTGGAGGGACAGGGAATGAAAAACTGTTTTTT. Protein product: CASSGGTGNEKLFF.

The V and J genes are TRBV6-6 and TRBJ2-1, with D possibly matching TRBD2 (6 bases). V was trimmed by 6 bases and J by 16 bases, leaving 22 bases between them. The CDR3 sequence is 13 residues long. The germline V gene encodes CDR1 MNHNY and CDR2 SVGAGI (reference sequence). CDR3 DNA sequence: TGTGCCAGCAGCCCGACTAGGACCGCATCATGTTTCTTC. Encoded protein: CASSPTRTASCFF.

The chain is built from TRBV5-6 and TRBJ2-2, with D perhaps matching TRBD1 (5 bases). V gave up 1 base and J gave up 0 bases, with 10 bases separating them. CDR1 is SGHDT, CDR2 YYEEEE, per germline. This CDR3 comprises 16 residues. The CDR3, as DNA: TGTGCCAGCAGCTTGAGGGGTGGACCGAACACCGGGGAGCTGTTTTTT. It is translated as CASSLRGGPNTGELFF.

V usage is TRBV9 and J usage is TRBJ2-5; D ambiguous. The germline V and J ends were trimmed by 0 bases and 5 bases, with 8 bases remaining between them. The CDR3 extends over 13 amino acids. Germline-derived CDR1 and CDR2 are SGDLS and YYNGEE. CDR3 sequence reads: CASSVDSWETQYF. CDR3 DNA: TGTGCCAGCAGCGTAGACTCGTGGGAGACCCAGTACTTC.

This clone occurred once. The chain couples TRBV5-1 to TRBJ2-1, with 7 bases matching TRBD2. Germline values: CDR1 SGHRS, CDR2 YFSETQ. The CDR3 has 15 residues. The ends lost 1 base at V and 8 bases at J; junction bases unmatched: 9. The CDR3 here is CASSLSGGLRDEQFF. CDR3 nucleotide sequence: TGCGCCAGCAGCTTGTCGGGAGGCCTTCGCGATGAGCAGTTCTTC.

The CDR3 is CSVRLAGGPYNEQFF. The DNA for the CDR3 is TGCAGCGTTCGCCTAGCGGGGGGCCCCTACAATGAGCAGTTCTTC. The V gene is TRBV29-1, the J gene TRBJ2-1, with 11 bases fitting TRBD2. The CDR3 contains 15 residues. CDR1 is SQVTM and CDR2 is ANQGSEA in the germline V gene. J was trimmed by 2 bases and V by 5 bases; bases with no gene match: 5.

CDR3 coding DNA: TGTGCAAGTCGAAAGTCCCACTCCGGGACAGGGGGCGACGAGCAGTACTTC. It is translated as CASRKSHSGTGGDEQYF. The chain has TRBV12-2 and TRBJ2-7; the table's TRBD1 call for D was not verified on the DNA. TRBV12-2 is classified as a pseudogene. CDR3 size: 17 residues.

J is TRBJ2-7 and V is TRBV10-3; D possibly corresponds to TRBD2 (5 bases). Germline-derived CDR1 and CDR2 are ENHRY and SYGVKD. V was shortened by 2 bases and J by 6 bases, with 14 bases between the two germline ends. There are 14 residues in the CDR3. CDR3 in DNA: TGTGCCATCAGTGAGATACTGGGAGAACGCGAGCAGTACTTC. Residues: CAISEILGEREQYF.

The gene calls are TRBV10-2 and TRBJ1-5; TRBD1 might be the D (5 bases). The CDR3 consists of 14 residues. Per germline, CDR1 WSHSY and CDR2 SAAADI. With 2 bases removed from V and 7 bases from J, the gap between germline ends came to 12 bases. CDR3 sequence (DNA): TGCGCCAGCAGTGAGCAGGGTTTCGGGCAGCCCCAGCATTTT. Amino acid sequence: CASSEQGFGQPQHF.

This chain joins TRBV28 and TRBJ1-5; perhaps TRBD1 as D (5 bases). V shed 7 bases and J shed 3 bases, with 13 bases lying between them. Germline CDR1 and CDR2: MDHEN and SYDVKM. CDR3 length equals 14 residues. The CDR3 coding sequence is TGTGCCAGCATAAAAGCAGGGATCAATCAGCCCCAGCATTTT. As protein: CASIKAGINQPQHF.

The chain has TRBV5-6 and TRBJ2-7; the D gene is possibly TRBD2 (7 bases). The CDR3 covers 14 residues. V lost 8 bases and J 5 bases, leaving 20 bases between the germline ends. The germline gives CDR1 SGHDT, CDR2 YYEEEE. In nucleotides, the CDR3 is TGTGCCAGTAACAGGGAGGGGATGGGAGACGAGCAGTACTTC. Protein: CASNREGMGDEQYF.

The chain carries TRBV19 and TRBJ2-3, with 7 positions matching TRBD2. Unmatched junction bases numbered 10, after V lost 3 bases and J lost 1 base. There are 17 residues in the CDR3. CDR1 is LNHDA and CDR2 is SQIVND in the germline V gene (reference sequence). The CDR3 here is CASSMPQSSGGTDTQYF. The CDR3 nucleotides are TGTGCCAGTAGTATGCCCCAGTCTAGCGGAGGCACAGATACGCAGTATTTT.

The chain employs TRBV7-2 and TRBJ1-1; D is undetermined. This CDR3 is 13 amino acids long. Germline lookup yields CDR1 SGHTA and CDR2 FQGNSA. The ends were cut back, 1 base at V and 5 bases at J, with 8 bases in the middle. Here the CDR3 reads CASSLELITEAFF. CDR3 in DNA: TGTGCCAGCAGCTTAGAGCTAATAACTGAAGCTTTCTTT.

This clone was counted a single time. The chain carries TRBV5-4 and TRBJ2-3; TRBD2 matches at 13 bases. The V segment lost 4 bases and the J segment 0 bases; nucleotides outside the gene matches: 14. The germline V gene has CDR1 SGHNT and CDR2 YYREEE (reference sequence). The CDR3 extends over 20 amino acids. CDR3 sequence: CASSAHLVGTSGTSTDTQYF. The CDR3 bases are TGTGCCAGCAGCGCACACCTCGTAGGGACTAGCGGGACCAGCACAGATACGCAGTATTTT.

The rearrangement joins TRBV5-1 to TRBJ2-3; 9 bases are shared with TRBD1. The CDR3 is made up of 13 amino acids. V shed 4 bases and J 6 bases; nucleotides not matched to a gene: 3. Germline lookup yields CDR1 SGHRS and CDR2 YFSETQ. The CDR3 sequence: CASSETGGDTQYF. For the CDR3, the DNA is TGCGCCAGCAGCGAGACAGGGGGGGATACGCAGTATTTT.